This TCR beta chain comes out of a study of blood T cell repertoires in COVID-19. Study as a whole: COVID-19 samples collected from the United States, Italy and Spain covered acute and convalescent phases. From T cells, B-cell-depleted T cells, or PBMCs came the material, which was cDNA or gDNA.

This CDR3 region has 15 residues. CDR1 and CDR2 from the germline V gene are LGHNA and YNFKEQ. After removal of 0 bases from V and 8 bases from J, the junction contained 7 bases not matched to a gene. Authors' methods: From reference gene primer amplification, estimates of nucleated cell counts were derived. TCRdb's copy holds only in-frame clones and misses some; the assay was immunoSEQ multiplex PCR. Clone size and V and J calls were adopted from that table, with D and trimming inferred from the DNA. The sample consists of about 73,000 clones, 80% to 90% of them appearing once. This chain links TRBV4-2 with TRBJ1-2; 9 nucleotides align to TRBD1. Sequenced sample: peripheral blood. This TCR was recovered from an elderly man with acute or convalescent COVID-19. The CDR3 loop is CASSQESTGGWGYTF. Here the CDR3 DNA reads TGTGCCAGCAGCCAAGAGTCTACAGGGGGCTGGGGCTACACCTTC.